Following are 5 T cell receptor beta chains from one sample sequenced in a study of T cells in Graves' hyperthyroidism and ophthalmopathy. RNA transcripts gave rise to amplified TCR beta CDR3 regions. First-round RT-PCR with HTBI primers amplified the TCR CDR3 region. TCRdb re-derived calls from the multiplex PCR reads in MiXCR, one entry per CDR3 protein. The profile shows about 320,000 distinct CDR3 sequences, 16% of them singletons. Sequencing input: blood. The receptors come from a man younger than 45 with Graves' hyperthyroidism.

This clonotype was seen more than once but under ten times. The V gene is TRBV18, the J gene TRBJ2-1; tentatively, D is TRBD2 (5 bases). The CDR3 is 14 residues long. V was trimmed by 2 bases and J by 4 bases, leaving 9 bases between them. In germline, CDR1 is KGHSH, CDR2 LQKENI. CDR3 loop: CASSPMREYNEQFF. CDR3 coding DNA: TGTGCCAGCTCACCAATGAGGGAATACAATGAGCAGTTCTTC.

This chain joins TRBV10-3 and TRBJ2-6; 9 bases map to TRBD1. The V segment lost 4 bases and the J segment 3 bases; nucleotides outside the gene matches: 4. CDR1 is ENHRY, CDR2 SYGVKD, per germline. The CDR3 totals 16 residues. CDR3 loop: CAISGTGVDGANVLTF. DNA for the CDR3: TGTGCCATCAGTGGGACAGGGGTTGATGGGGCCAACGTCCTGACTTTC.

This clonotype was detected ten times or more. The chain uses TRBV6-1 and TRBJ2-1; D perhaps matches TRBD1 (6 bases). The CDR3 totals 16 residues. Deletions cut 5 bases from V and 3 bases from J, with 17 bases between. Germline lookup yields CDR1 MNHNS and CDR2 SASEGT. CDR3 bases: TGTGCCAGCAGTACCATAGGTGGGGGCGGCTACAATGAGCAGTTCTTC. The encoded protein is CASSTIGGGGYNEQFF.

This clonotype has just a few counts. V gene TRBV7-9 combines with J gene TRBJ2-7; D possibly corresponds to TRBD1 (6 bases). The CDR3 is 12 residues long. The germline V gene encodes CDR1 SEHNR and CDR2 FQNEAQ (reference sequence). The V and J ends lost 3 bases and 6 bases respectively, with 9 bases between them. CDR3 protein: CASSFARGEQYF. CDR3 bases: TGTGCCAGCAGCTTCGCCAGGGGCGAGCAGTACTTC. The full variable domain, with the rest looked up from reference TRBV7-9 and TRBJ2-7, is DTGVSQNPRHKITKRGQNVTFRCDPISEHNRLYWYRQTLGQGPEFLTYFQNEAQLEKSRLLSDRFSAERPKGSFSTLEIQRTEQGDSAMYLCASSFARGEQYFGPGTRLTVT.

This rearrangement joins TRBV10-3 to TRBJ1-1; 8 nucleotides line up with TRBD1. This CDR3 comprises 16 residues. The germline V gene has CDR1 ENHRY and CDR2 SYGVKD. J gave up 0 bases and V 6 bases, and 9 bases lay outside the gene matches. The CDR3 spells CAIRQGGVDVNTEAFF. The CDR3 bases are TGTGCCATCAGACAGGGGGGGGTGGACGTGAACACTGAAGCTTTCTTT.